This T cell receptor beta chain was identified in a study of neurological immune-mediated disorders. The study's findings and limits: None of the CDR3 amino acid sequences found in expanded clones was shared across subjects. This suggests that the TCR-beta repertoires were private in all groups. The greatest TCR clonal expansion occurred in HTLV-1-associated myelopathy and the least in multiple sclerosis, which fell below healthy controls.

At least ten counts were recorded for this clonotype. Its antigen remains unknown. The healthy controls volunteered at a blood bank in Maryland, USA. The cDNA was generated through 5'RACE incorporating 10-nucleotide random UMIs. TCRdb reprocessed the 5' RACE reads via MiXCR and lists one record per CDR3 protein. The table shows about 84,000 distinct CDR3 sequences, with around 10% occurring only once. The sequenced material came from PBMCs. The TCR comes from a middle-aged man in good health.

CDR3 nucleotides: TGCAGCGCTGAGTACAGGGGGCGCAACACTGAAGCTTTCTTT. Protein product: CSAEYRGRNTEAFF. The chain combines TRBV29-1 with TRBJ1-1, with 9 nucleotides matching TRBD1. V shed 7 bases, J shed 2 bases, and the junction held 8 bases outside the gene matches. The CDR3 spans 14 residues. Germline CDR1 SQVTM, CDR2 ANQGSEA. The full variable domain, in which reference TRBV29-1 and TRBJ1-1 provide the parts outside the CDR3, is SAVISQKPSRDICQRGTSLTIQCQVDSQVTMMFWYRQQPGQSLTLIATANQGSEATYESGFVIDKFPISRPNLTFSTLTVSNMSPEDSSIYLCSAEYRGRNTEAFFGQGTRLTVV.